Below are 30 T cell receptor beta chains sequenced from a single sample in a study of blood T cell repertoires in COVID-19. The method was immunoSEQ multiplex PCR; TCRdb's version includes in-frame clones alone and lacks a portion of them. The sample comprises over 110,000 clones, more than 65% of which are singletons, and roughly 10% rests with the top ten. Input material: peripheral blood. The receptor set was obtained from a man aged 55-75 years with active or convalescent COVID-19.

V gene TRBV27 combines with J gene TRBJ2-7; 8 nucleotides match TRBD1. From germline, CDR1 is MNHEY and CDR2 SMNVEV (reference sequence). The CDR3 runs to 18 residues. V dropped 3 bases and J dropped 2; count of bases not matched to a gene: 15. The CDR3 here is CASSFKKQDRARAYEQYV. Here the CDR3 DNA reads TGTGCCAGCAGTTTTAAAAAGCAGGACAGGGCAAGGGCCTACGAGCAGTACGTC.

This chain uses TRBV3-1 (or the pseudogene TRBV3-2) with TRBJ1-4, with unresolved D. This CDR3 spans 15 amino acids. The V end was cut by 1 base, the J end by 3 bases, with 9 bases between. The germline gives CDR1 LGHDT, CDR2 YNNKEL (reference sequence). The CDR3, as DNA: TGTGCCAGCAGCCAAGTACTAGTATCTAATGAAAAACTGTTTTTT. This codes for CASSQVLVSNEKLFF.

J is TRBJ2-7 and V is TRBV5-6; 8 positions match TRBD1. Germline trimming cut 6 bases from V and 2 bases from J; bases unmatched to any gene: 7. This CDR3 region has 14 residues. CDR1 and CDR2 from the germline V gene are SGHDT and YYEEEE. The chain's CDR3 is CASKRGTGPYEQYF. DNA for the CDR3: TGTGCCAGCAAGAGGGGGACAGGACCCTACGAGCAGTACTTC.

The V and J genes are TRBV18 and TRBJ1-1; 8 nucleotides agree with TRBD1. Trimming cost V 5 bases and J 0 bases; bases outside gene matches: 5. The CDR3 has 15 residues. From germline, CDR1 is KGHSH and CDR2 LQKENI. The CDR3 nucleotides are TGTGCCAGCTCAAGCGAACAGGGGGTGAACACTGAAGCTTTCTTT. Translating it yields CASSSEQGVNTEAFF.

The chain carries TRBV6-5 and TRBJ1-1; D unclear. CDR1 is MNHEY, CDR2 SVGAGI, per germline. The V and J ends lost 4 bases and 1 base respectively, with 10 bases between them. The CDR3 has 14 residues. The CDR3 nucleotides read TGTGCCAGCAGTTCGTCTTCTCCGAACACTGAAGCTTTCTTT. Encoded protein: CASSSSSPNTEAFF.

The chain employs TRBV19 and TRBJ1-5; 8 bases are shared with TRBD1. With V trimmed by 6 bases and J by 2 bases, 6 bases remained unmatched. Germline V lookup: CDR1 LNHDA, CDR2 SQIVND (reference sequence). The CDR3 runs 15 residues. The CDR3 loop reads CASRTPGQGNQPQHF. DNA of the CDR3: TGTGCCAGTAGGACCCCGGGACAGGGCAATCAGCCCCAGCATTTT.

This clone came up a few times. The chain recombines TRBV4-3 with TRBJ2-3; 7 bases are shared with TRBD1. The V gene's germline CDR1 is LGHNA and CDR2 YSLEER. The CDR3 covers 16 residues. The junction had 14 bases not matched to a gene; V was cut back by 3 bases and J by 8 bases. CDR3 DNA: TGCGCCAGCAGCCAGACAGACAGGGTGGCGGCTGGTACGCAGTATTTT. This sequence encodes CASSQTDRVAAGTQYF.

The rearrangement links TRBV9 to TRBJ1-1; D unresolved. V was pared by 0 bases and J by 3 bases, with 12 bases between. The CDR3 is 15 amino acids. Germline lookup yields CDR1 SGDLS and CDR2 YYNGEE. The CDR3 DNA reads TGTGCCAGCAGCGTAGACGGCAGGTGGGACACTGAAGCTTTCTTT. Translating gives CASSVDGRWDTEAFF.

The rearrangement links TRBV30 to TRBJ1-3; maybe TRBD1 (6 bases). Germline assignment: CDR1 GTSNPN and CDR2 SVGIG (reference sequence). The CDR3 extends over 15 amino acids. V lost 2 bases, J lost 0 bases, and 11 bases lay in between. The CDR3: CAWSRGTPSGNTIYF. In DNA form, the CDR3 reads TGTGCCTGGAGTAGGGGGACACCCTCTGGAAACACCATATATTTT.

The chain carries TRBV2 and TRBJ1-1, with D possibly TRBD1 on 5 matching bases. The CDR3 is 14 amino acids. V lost 10 bases, J lost 4 bases, and 19 bases lay in between. Germline CDR1 and CDR2: SNHLY and FYNNEI. The CDR3 DNA follows: TGTGCCACCCAAGCGGGGCCATCTCTCACTGAAGCTTTCTTT. Translating it yields CATQAGPSLTEAFF.

The chain combines TRBV5-1 with TRBJ1-3; 10 nucleotides line up with TRBD1. V shed 3 bases, J shed 4 bases, and the junction held 4 bases outside the gene matches. Per the germline V gene, CDR1 is SGHRS and CDR2 is YFSETQ. The CDR3 is made up of 15 amino acids. The CDR3 region has the DNA TGCGCCAGCAGCTGGGGACAGGGGCAGGGAAACACCATATATTTT. As protein: CASSWGQGQGNTIYF.

This clone is a singleton in its sample. The rearrangement joins TRBV28 to TRBJ2-7, with 7 bases that match TRBD2. The germline V gene has CDR1 MDHEN and CDR2 SYDVKM. The CDR3 runs to 14 residues. The junction had 7 bases not matched to a gene; V was cut back by 3 bases and J by 5 bases. The CDR3 spells CASSFGGMGDEQYV. The CDR3 nucleotides are TGTGCCAGCAGTTTCGGGGGGATGGGCGACGAGCAGTACGTC.

V usage is TRBV24-1 and J usage is TRBJ1-2; 7 nucleotides match TRBD1. V was pared by 3 bases and J by 5 bases, with 8 bases of the junction left unmatched. Germline V gene lookup returns CDR1 KGHDR and CDR2 SFDVKD. This CDR3 has 15 amino acids. The CDR3 sequence: CATSDPSGTDYGYTF. For the CDR3, the DNA is TGTGCCACCAGTGATCCCTCAGGGACAGATTATGGCTACACCTTC.

This chain connects TRBV4-2 to TRBJ1-2; 7 bases line up with TRBD1. The J segment lost 5 bases and the V segment lost 4 bases, leaving 37 bases of the junction unmatched. Germline V gene data show CDR1 as LGHNA and CDR2 as YNFKEQ. The CDR3 covers 24 residues. Written as DNA, the CDR3 is TGTGCCAGCAGCCCCAGGGGGGACAGACCTTTTCTCGGGGCACTTACTCTTCACACTTATGGCTACACCTTC. Encoded protein: CASSPRGDRPFLGALTLHTYGYTF.

The rearrangement joins TRBV9 to TRBJ1-2; a weak D match, TRBD1 (6 bases). The CDR3 consists of 13 residues. The V end was cut by 6 bases, the J end by 4 bases, with 13 bases between. Germline V gene data show CDR1 as SGDLS and CDR2 as YYNGEE. The CDR3 is CASTLGGPYGYTF. The CDR3 bases are TGTGCCAGCACCCTAGGGGGTCCCTATGGCTACACCTTC.

The rearrangement uses TRBV10-3 and TRBJ2-5; 13 nucleotides match TRBD2. The germline CDR1 and CDR2 sequences are ENHRY and SYGVKD. The CDR3 runs 16 residues. The V segment lost 4 bases and the J segment 4 bases; nucleotides outside the gene matches: 6. In DNA, the CDR3 is TGTGCCATCAGTGGTCATACTAGCGGGGGGGGAGAGACCCAGTACTTC. This gives the protein CAISGHTSGGGETQYF.

This clone appeared a few times. This chain joins TRBV7-2 and TRBJ2-3; 7 positions agree with TRBD2. Looked up from germline, CDR1 is SGHTA and CDR2 is FQGNSA. This CDR3 has 15 residues. The trim removed 0 bases at V and 5 bases at J, leaving 5 bases unmatched. CDR3 bases: TGTGCCAGCAGCTTAGCAGCTAGCGGCGGAGATACGCAGTATTTT. Translated, it gives CASSLAASGGDTQYF.

This chain connects TRBV7-2 to TRBJ2-1, with 7 nucleotides matching TRBD1. J gave up 1 base and V 6 bases, and 3 bases lay outside the gene matches. CDR1 and CDR2 from the germline V gene are SGHTA and FQGNSA. This CDR3 contains 14 residues. The CDR3 sequence: CASRQGESYNEQFF. The CDR3 bases are TGTGCCAGCAGGCAGGGGGAGTCCTACAATGAGCAGTTCTTC.

The chain links TRBV27 to TRBJ1-2; 7 nucleotides match TRBD1. This CDR3 spans 18 amino acids. V was pared by 8 bases and J by 3 bases, with 21 bases of the junction left unmatched. CDR1 and CDR2 from the germline V gene are MNHEY and SMNVEV (reference sequence). For the CDR3, the DNA is TGTGCCAGCGAACTCCTGAGTAAGGGGGCGAGGGGATACTATGGCTACACCTTC. Residues: CASELLSKGARGYYGYTF.

The chain links TRBV19 to TRBJ1-6; D not certain. V was pared by 1 base and J by 8 bases, with 9 bases between. The CDR3 runs 14 residues. Germline V CDR1 and CDR2: LNHDA, SQIVND (reference sequence). In DNA, the CDR3 is TGTGCCAGTAGTATAGTGGGTCAGGATTCACCCCTCCACTTT. Amino acid sequence: CASSIVGQDSPLHF. The full variable domain, with the rest looked up from reference TRBV19 and TRBJ1-6, is DGGITQSPKYLFRKEGQNVTLSCEQNLNHDAMYWYRQDPGQGLRLIYYSQIVNDFQKGDIAEGYSVSREKKESFPLTVTSAQKNPTAFYLCASSIVGQDSPLHFGNGTRLTVT.

This chain uses TRBV11-2 with TRBJ2-1, with 11 nucleotides matching TRBD1. V shed 3 bases and J 4 bases; nucleotides not matched to a gene: 2. Germline V gives CDR1 SGHAT, CDR2 FQNNGV. The CDR3 spans 15 residues. CDR3 sequence: CASSFGQGAYNEQFF. CDR3 in DNA: TGTGCCAGCAGCTTCGGACAGGGGGCGTACAATGAGCAGTTCTTC.

This rearrangement joins TRBV7-2 to TRBJ1-2; no clear D. This CDR3 comprises 12 residues. CDR1 is SGHTA, CDR2 FQGNSA, per germline. V dropped 1 base and J dropped 8 bases, with 8 bases sitting between them. CDR3 amino acids: CASSLDLGGYTF. Here the CDR3 DNA reads TGTGCCAGCAGCTTAGACCTAGGCGGCTACACCTTC.

The rearrangement links TRBV6-5 to TRBJ1-4; 12 bases align to TRBD1. V gave up 6 bases and J gave up 7 bases; unmatched junction bases: 6. CDR3 length: 15 amino acids. From germline, CDR1 is MNHEY and CDR2 SVGAGI. As DNA, the CDR3 is TGTGCCAGCAGAAAACCGGGACAGGGGGCTGAAAAACTGTTTTTT. This translates into CASRKPGQGAEKLFF.

V usage is TRBV6-2 or TRBV6-3 and J usage is TRBJ1-1; the D gene is possibly TRBD1 (6 bases). This CDR3 region has 14 residues. Trimming removed 4 bases at V and 1 base at J, with 10 bases between. The V gene's germline CDR1 is MNHEY and CDR2 SVGEGT. The CDR3 loop reads CASSFMDRNTEAFF. In nucleotides, the CDR3 is TGTGCCAGCAGTTTTATGGACAGGAACACTGAAGCTTTCTTT.

The chain employs TRBV7-2 and TRBJ2-7, with 8 bases matching TRBD1. Germline CDR1 SGHTA, CDR2 FQGNSA. The trim removed 1 base at V and 3 bases at J, leaving 5 bases unmatched. The CDR3 has 15 amino acids. CDR3 loop: CASSLVTGGHYEQYF. CDR3 bases: TGTGCCAGCAGCTTAGTAACAGGGGGACACTACGAGCAGTACTTC. The complete variable domain, with remaining parts taken from reference TRBV7-2 and TRBJ2-7, reads GAGVSQSPSNKVTEKGKDVELRCDPISGHTALYWYRQSLGQGLEFLIYFQGNSAPDKSGLPSDRFSAERTGGSVSTLTIQRTQQEDSAVYLCASSLVTGGHYEQYFGPGTRLTVT.

The chain joins TRBV14 to TRBJ2-2; 9 positions agree with TRBD1. Germline loops: CDR1 SGHDN, CDR2 FVKESK. Germline trimming cut 1 base from V and 3 bases from J; bases unmatched to any gene: 6. CDR3 length: 17 amino acids. The CDR3 spells CASSQARDRAYTGELFF. Here the CDR3 DNA reads TGTGCCAGCAGCCAAGCACGGGACAGGGCCTACACCGGGGAGCTGTTTTTT. Full variable domain (remainder filled in from reference TRBV14 and TRBJ2-2): EAGVTQFPSHSVIEKGQTVTLRCDPISGHDNLYWYRRVMGKEIKFLLHFVKESKQDESGMPNNRFLAERTGGTYSTLKVQPAELEDSGVYFCASSQARDRAYTGELFFGEGSRLTVL.

This clone showed up just once. At one end, the junction sequence differs from germline, possibly due to a read error. The rearrangement links TRBV7-7 to TRBJ2-2; D might be TRBD1 (6 bases). The CDR3 runs to 14 residues. In germline, CDR1 is SSHAT, CDR2 FNYEAQ (reference sequence). Written as DNA, the CDR3 is TGTGCTAGCAGCTTATTACAGGGCTCCGGGGAGCTGTTTTTT. Translating it yields CASSLLQGSGELFF.

The chain links TRBV7-2 to TRBJ1-2; 9 nucleotides line up with TRBD1. This CDR3 region has 14 residues. V shed 4 bases, J shed 11 bases, and the junction held 11 bases outside the gene matches. The germline V gene has CDR1 SGHTA and CDR2 FQGNSA. The CDR3 coding sequence is TGTGCCAGCAGCTCTCGCGACAGGGGGAGAGGGTACACCTTC. Translated: CASSSRDRGRGYTF.

The J gene is TRBJ2-3, the V gene TRBV4-1, with D hard to call. The CDR3 sequence is 15 residues long. The V end was cut by 0 bases, the J end by 2 bases, with 9 bases between. In germline, CDR1 is MGHRA, CDR2 YSYEKL. CDR3 loop: CASSQDPTNTDTQYF. CDR3 bases: TGCGCCAGCAGCCAAGATCCCACTAACACAGATACGCAGTATTTT.

The chain is built from TRBV9 and TRBJ2-2; no clear D gene. CDR1 is SGDLS, CDR2 YYNGEE, per germline. V was pared by 4 bases and J by 0 bases, with 10 bases between. The CDR3 spans 15 residues. Here the CDR3 DNA reads TGTGCCAGCAGCCAGTACAGTACGAACACCGGGGAGCTGTTTTTT. Translating gives CASSQYSTNTGELFF.